A single sample gave rise to the 27 T cell receptor beta chains below, sequenced in a study of regulatory T cells in long-lasting Graves disease. Time point denoted: persistent/refractory GD, antithyroid drugs over 5 years with positive TRAb. From PBMCs, RNA was extracted and then used to make the TCR library. Library construction for TCR beta used iRepertoire HTBI primers and Arm-PCR of CDR3 regions. TCRdb reprocessed the multiplex PCR reads via MiXCR and lists one record per CDR3 protein. The sample carries 350,000 to 500,000 distinct CDR3 sequences, roughly a fifth recorded once. This material consisted of peripheral blood mononuclear cells (PBMCs), taken when the disease was refractory, from a patient treated with antithyroid drugs. Receptor source: a female donor with Graves disease.

The chain's CDR3 is CASSLVGEYNEQFF. Written as DNA, the CDR3 is TGCGCCAGCAGCTTGGTTGGGGAGTACAATGAGCAGTTCTTC. J is TRBJ2-1 and V is TRBV5-1; TRBD2 is a possible D gene (5 bases). CDR1 SGHRS and CDR2 YFSETQ come from the germline V gene. The V gene lost 0 bases and the J gene lost 4 bases, with 8 bases spanning the gap. The CDR3 extends over 14 amino acids.

This clonotype showed up just a few times. V and J are TRBV7-9 and TRBJ2-7; D might be TRBD1 (5 bases). The germline V gene has CDR1 SEHNR and CDR2 FQNEAQ (reference sequence). V was cut by 4 bases and J by 6 bases, with 13 bases left in between. The CDR3 consists of 13 residues. CDR3 DNA: TGTGCCAGCAGCTCAGACAGAGCCCGCGAGCAGTACTTC. It specifies CASSSDRAREQYF.

This clonotype was observed a handful of times. The chain joins TRBV20-1 to TRBJ1-6; weak D call: TRBD1 (5 bases). V lost 4 bases and J 3 bases, leaving 16 bases between the germline ends. The CDR3 loop spans 16 amino acids. Germline V gene data show CDR1 as DFQATT and CDR2 as SNEGSKA (reference sequence). The CDR3 nucleotides are TGCAGTGCTACCCAACTCGGGACGGACTATAATTCACCCCTCCACTTT. Protein: CSATQLGTDYNSPLHF.

This clonotype was observed a handful of times. The chain recombines TRBV27 with TRBJ2-5; TRBD2 matches 13 bases. With 6 bases clipped from V and 4 bases from J, the junction kept 8 bases outside the gene matches. Germline V gene sequence: CDR1 MNHEY, CDR2 SMNVEV (reference sequence). The CDR3 totals 16 residues. This CDR3 reads CASSPGLAGAGETQYF. The DNA of the CDR3 is TGTGCCAGCAGCCCAGGACTAGCGGGAGCGGGAGAGACCCAGTACTTC.

This clonotype was detected a few times. V is TRBV7-6 and J is TRBJ1-2, with D tentatively TRBD1 (5 bases). There are 14 residues in the CDR3. The germline CDR1 and CDR2 sequences are SGHVS and FNYEAQ. V shed 5 bases and J shed 4 bases, with 14 bases lying between them. The CDR3 spells CASSGGGGVYGYTF. As DNA, the CDR3 is TGTGCCAGCAGCGGAGGTGGGGGGGTCTATGGCTACACCTTC.

Concerning this clonotype itself: Being one base from a much bigger clone, this may be a read error. The genes are TRBV28 and TRBJ2-1; tentatively, D is TRBD1 or TRBD2 (5 bases each). CDR1 is MDHEN, CDR2 SYDVKM, per germline. The CDR3 extends over 15 amino acids. Trimming stripped 7 bases from V and 5 bases from J, with 18 bases between. The CDR3 is CASNPPRRGDNEQFF. The CDR3 DNA is TGTGCCAGCAACCCCCCAAGGCGAGGGGACAATGAGCAGTTCTTC.

The sample holds a few counts of this clonotype. The V call is TRBV14, the J call TRBJ2-7, with TRBD2 identical over 10 bases. The CDR3 covers 16 residues. V lost 0 bases and J lost 4; bases outside the gene matches: 6. Per germline, CDR1 SGHDN and CDR2 FVKESK. Here the CDR3 reads CASSQDSLAGAYEQYF. CDR3 sequence (DNA): TGTGCCAGCAGCCAAGATTCGCTAGCGGGAGCTTACGAGCAGTACTTC.

This sequence joins TRBV19 and TRBJ1-2; weak D call: TRBD1 (5 bases). The V end was cut by 7 bases, the J end by 6 bases, with 12 bases between. CDR1 and CDR2 from the germline V gene are LNHDA and SQIVND (reference sequence). This CDR3 is built from 12 residues. The CDR3 sequence: CASNVRANGYTF. CDR3 sequence (DNA): TGTGCCAGTAACGTCAGGGCGAATGGCTACACCTTC. The entire variable domain, with the rest obtained from reference TRBV19 and TRBJ1-2, is as follows: DGGITQSPKYLFRKEGQNVTLSCEQNLNHDAMYWYRQDPGQGLRLIYYSQIVNDFQKGDIAEGYSVSREKKESFPLTVTSAQKNPTAFYLCASNVRANGYTFGSGTRLTVV.

The rearrangement joins TRBV7-3 to TRBJ1-6; perhaps TRBD1 as D (5 bases). With 2 bases removed from V and 10 bases from J, the gap between germline ends came to 12 bases. CDR3 length: 14 amino acids. CDR1 is SGHTA and CDR2 is FQGTGA in the germline V gene. The CDR3 sequence: CASSLRGAGSPLHF. CDR3 sequence (DNA): TGTGCCAGCAGCTTACGGGGCGCGGGGTCACCCCTCCACTTT.

This clonotype showed up many times. The chain recombines TRBV2 with TRBJ1-1, with a tentative D call TRBD1 (5 bases). The CDR3 has 12 amino acids. V lost 11 bases, J lost 6 bases, and 16 bases lay in between. The germline CDR1 and CDR2 sequences are SNHLY and FYNNEI. Here the CDR3 reads CAHGGEGPEAFF. CDR3 nucleotide sequence: TGTGCCCATGGGGGTGAAGGGCCTGAAGCTTTCTTT.

This clonotype turned up a few times. In DNA, the CDR3 is TGTGCCAGCAGTCCGGGACTCGGGGGAGGAGAGACCCAGTACTTC. It codes for CASSPGLGGGETQYF. The rearrangement links TRBV2 to TRBJ2-5; weak D call: TRBD2 (6 bases). The CDR3 extends over 15 amino acids. The V gene's germline CDR1 is SNHLY and CDR2 FYNNEI. Trimming stripped 5 bases from V and 4 bases from J, with 17 bases between.

The chain links TRBV18 to TRBJ2-5; the D gene could be TRBD1 or TRBD2 (5 bases each). In germline, CDR1 is KGHSH, CDR2 LQKENI. V was trimmed by 6 bases and J by 5 bases, leaving 19 bases between them. The CDR3 contains 15 residues. The CDR3 spells CASSRGEVARETQYF. CDR3 nucleotides: TGTGCCAGCTCGAGGGGCGAAGTGGCCAGGGAGACCCAGTACTTC.

The chain is built from TRBV12-3 or TRBV12-4 and TRBJ2-7; 9 bases are shared with TRBD2. Germline trimming cut 0 bases from V and 0 bases from J; bases unmatched to any gene: 3. The CDR3 length is 16 residues. The CDR3 here is CASSLASGGSSYEQYF. The CDR3 DNA reads as TGTGCCAGCAGTTTAGCCAGCGGGGGGTCCTCCTACGAGCAGTACTTC.

This clonotype came up many times. The rearrangement joins TRBV20-1 to TRBJ1-4; no clear D. Trimming stripped 0 bases from V and 0 bases from J, with 14 bases between. This CDR3 is built from 17 residues. CDR1 and CDR2 from the germline V gene are DFQATT and SNEGSKA (reference sequence). This CDR3 reads CSARDRAGYATNEKLFF. CDR3 DNA sequence: TGCAGTGCTAGAGATCGGGCCGGATATGCAACTAATGAAAAACTGTTTTTT.

The count of this clonotype is one. The V call is TRBV24-1, the J call TRBJ2-7; TRBD1 agrees at 11 bases. The CDR3 has 13 residues. CDR1 is KGHDR and CDR2 is SFDVKD in the germline V gene. Trimming took 9 bases from V and 5 from J; bases not matched to a gene: 5. The CDR3 DNA follows: TGTGCCACCGGGACAGGGGGTGTAAACGAGCAGTACTTC. Its translation is CATGTGGVNEQYF.

A few counts support this clonotype. The genes are TRBV27 and TRBJ2-7; D is unclear. Trimming stripped 9 bases from V and 4 bases from J, with 7 bases between. The CDR3 has 10 amino acids. CDR1 and CDR2 (germline): MNHEY, SMNVEV (reference sequence). CDR3 protein: CARLGYEQYF. The CDR3 DNA follows: TGTGCCAGGCTGGGGTACGAGCAGTACTTC.

This clonotype was seen many times. The chain uses TRBV28 and TRBJ2-6; 9 bases fit TRBD1. Unmatched junction bases numbered 2, after V lost 8 bases and J lost 3 bases. Germline-derived CDR1 and CDR2 are MDHEN and SYDVKM. The CDR3 is 14 residues long. The DNA for the CDR3 is TGTGCCAGCGGACAGGGGCTTGGGGCCAACGTCCTGACTTTC. It specifies CASGQGLGANVLTF.

V and J are TRBV7-2 and TRBJ2-7, with D unclear. Trimming removed 2 bases at V and 4 bases at J, with 12 bases between. CDR1 is SGHTA, CDR2 FQGNSA, per germline. This CDR3 has 14 residues. As DNA, the CDR3 is TGTGCCAGCAGCTTAATCACTGGACCTTACGAGCAGTACTTC. Protein: CASSLITGPYEQYF.

This clonotype was seen a handful of times. V and J are TRBV3-1 and TRBJ2-5; 11 bases fit TRBD2. This CDR3 has 20 amino acids. Losses at the gene ends were 4 bases for V and 0 bases for J; bases not matched to a gene: 16. Germline CDR1 LGHDT, CDR2 YNNKEL (reference sequence). CDR3 loop: CASSPTSGLLAGVNQETQYF. CDR3 sequence (DNA): TGTGCCAGCAGCCCCACCTCCGGCTTACTAGCGGGAGTTAACCAAGAGACCCAGTACTTC.

The chain employs TRBV6-5 and TRBJ2-7; 10 bases agree with TRBD1. Trimming cost V 2 bases and J 5 bases; bases outside gene matches: 6. The CDR3 loop spans 15 amino acids. Looked up from germline, CDR1 is MNHEY and CDR2 is SVGAGI. The CDR3 sequence: CASSYEGQGWDEQYF. The DNA for the CDR3 is TGTGCCAGCAGTTACGAGGGACAGGGGTGGGACGAGCAGTACTTC.

The genes are TRBV7-9 and TRBJ1-4; D is unclear. Trimming stripped 5 bases from V and 6 bases from J, with 13 bases between. The CDR3 is made up of 14 amino acids. Germline values: CDR1 SEHNR, CDR2 FQNEAQ (reference sequence). CDR3 sequence reads: CASSVDEEYEKLFF. The CDR3 DNA sequence: TGTGCCAGCAGCGTCGACGAAGAGTATGAAAAACTGTTTTTT. Variable domain in full (rest from reference TRBV7-9 and TRBJ1-4): DTGVSQNPRHKITKRGQNVTFRCDPISEHNRLYWYRQTLGQGPEFLTYFQNEAQLEKSRLLSDRFSAERPKGSFSTLEIQRTEQGDSAMYLCASSVDEEYEKLFFGSGTQLSVL.

This clonotype turned up a few times. The J gene is TRBJ2-7, the V gene TRBV20-1; TRBD2 agrees at 10 bases. This CDR3 spans 17 amino acids. Germline V gene data show CDR1 as DFQATT and CDR2 as SNEGSKA (reference sequence). The V and J ends lost 6 bases and 7 bases, in that order; junction bases with no gene match: 21. The CDR3 nucleotides are TGCAGTGCCCCGAAAGCGGGAGGGGGGGACACTACTGGAGAGCAGTACTTC. Translation gives CSAPKAGGGDTTGEQYF.

This clonotype was detected ten times or more. CDR3 DNA sequence: TGTGCCAGCAGTTTAGTGGGGTCGGTTAATGAAAAACTGTTTTTT. Its protein product is CASSLVGSVNEKLFF. J is TRBJ1-4 and V is TRBV12-3 or TRBV12-4; D remains unclear. V gave up 1 base and J gave up 4 bases, with 10 bases separating them. The CDR3 is 15 residues long.

This clonotype was seen at least ten times. This sequence joins TRBV3-1 and TRBJ1-2, with TRBD1 as a possible D gene (6 bases). The CDR3 consists of 15 residues. Trimming removed 0 bases from V and 4 bases from J, with 12 bases in between. Germline CDR1 is LGHDT and CDR2 is YNNKEL (reference sequence). The CDR3 DNA reads TGTGCCAGCAGCCAAGATCTCGGACAGCTCTATGGCTACACCTTC. Residues: CASSQDLGQLYGYTF.

This clonotype was seen ten or more times. The rearrangement uses TRBV15 and TRBJ2-7; tentative D call: TRBD1 (6 bases). The CDR3 has 12 amino acids. Germline CDR1 and CDR2: LNHNV and YYDKDF (reference sequence). Trimming removed 1 base from V and 12 bases from J, with 13 bases in between. The DNA for the CDR3 is TGTGCCACCAGCAGAGGGACAGAGACTCGGTACTTC. Protein product: CATSRGTETRYF.

The chain employs TRBV20-1 and TRBJ2-7; TRBD2 matches 14 bases. This CDR3 is built from 14 residues. In germline, CDR1 is DFQATT, CDR2 SNEGSKA (reference sequence). The CDR3 nucleotides are TGCAGCGAGAGGGGACTAGCGGGAGCGGGCGAGCAGTACTTC. Amino acids: CSERGLAGAGEQYF.

This clonotype was recorded many times. J is TRBJ2-7 and V is TRBV11-3; D may be TRBD2 (7 bases). Germline CDR1 reads SGHNT; CDR2 reads YENEEA. The CDR3 has 15 residues. V lost 5 bases and J lost 3, with 17 bases in between. The CDR3 nucleotides are TGTGCCAGCAGCATGGGGGCTAGCGGTTTCTACGAGCAGTACTTC. It yields the protein CASSMGASGFYEQYF.